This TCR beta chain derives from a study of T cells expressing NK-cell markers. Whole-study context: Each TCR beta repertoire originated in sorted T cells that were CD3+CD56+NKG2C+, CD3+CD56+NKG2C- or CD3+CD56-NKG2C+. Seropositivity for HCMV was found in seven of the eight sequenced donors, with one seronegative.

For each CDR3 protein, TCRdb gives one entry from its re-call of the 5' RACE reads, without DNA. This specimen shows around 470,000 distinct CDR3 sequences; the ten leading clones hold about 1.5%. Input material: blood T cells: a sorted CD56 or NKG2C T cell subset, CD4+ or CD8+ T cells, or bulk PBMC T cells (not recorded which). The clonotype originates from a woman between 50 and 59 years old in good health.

CDR3 sequence reads: CASSPLQGRETQYF. The chain carries TRBV6-6 and TRBJ2-5; the D call of TRBD1 rests on TCRdb alone, since no DNA is present to check it. This CDR3 contains 14 residues. Germline V gives CDR1 MNHNY, CDR2 SVGAGI (reference sequence).